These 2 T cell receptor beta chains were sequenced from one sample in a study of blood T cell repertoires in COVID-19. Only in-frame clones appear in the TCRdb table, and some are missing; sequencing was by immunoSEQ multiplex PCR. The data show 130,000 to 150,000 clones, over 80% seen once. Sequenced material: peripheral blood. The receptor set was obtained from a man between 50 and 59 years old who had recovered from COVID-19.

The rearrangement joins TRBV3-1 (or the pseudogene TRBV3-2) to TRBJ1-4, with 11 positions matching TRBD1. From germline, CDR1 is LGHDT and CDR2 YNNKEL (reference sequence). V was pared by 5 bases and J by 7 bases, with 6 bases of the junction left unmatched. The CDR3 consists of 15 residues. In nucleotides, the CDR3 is TGTGCCAGCAGCTTCGGACAGGGGGCGAGTGAAAAACTGTTTTTT. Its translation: CASSFGQGASEKLFF.

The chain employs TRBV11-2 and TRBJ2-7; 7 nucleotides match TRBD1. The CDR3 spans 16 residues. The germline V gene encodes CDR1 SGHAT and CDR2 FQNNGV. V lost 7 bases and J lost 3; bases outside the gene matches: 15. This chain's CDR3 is CASTKSDRAQGYEQYF. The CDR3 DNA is TGTGCCAGCACCAAGTCCGACAGGGCGCAGGGCTACGAGCAGTACTTC. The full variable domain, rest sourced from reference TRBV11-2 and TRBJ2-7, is EAGVAQSPRYKIIEKRQSVAFWCNPISGHATLYWYQQILGQGPKLLIQFQNNGVVDDSQLPKDRFSAERLKGVDSTLKIQPAKLEDSAVYLCASTKSDRAQGYEQYFGPGTRLTVT.